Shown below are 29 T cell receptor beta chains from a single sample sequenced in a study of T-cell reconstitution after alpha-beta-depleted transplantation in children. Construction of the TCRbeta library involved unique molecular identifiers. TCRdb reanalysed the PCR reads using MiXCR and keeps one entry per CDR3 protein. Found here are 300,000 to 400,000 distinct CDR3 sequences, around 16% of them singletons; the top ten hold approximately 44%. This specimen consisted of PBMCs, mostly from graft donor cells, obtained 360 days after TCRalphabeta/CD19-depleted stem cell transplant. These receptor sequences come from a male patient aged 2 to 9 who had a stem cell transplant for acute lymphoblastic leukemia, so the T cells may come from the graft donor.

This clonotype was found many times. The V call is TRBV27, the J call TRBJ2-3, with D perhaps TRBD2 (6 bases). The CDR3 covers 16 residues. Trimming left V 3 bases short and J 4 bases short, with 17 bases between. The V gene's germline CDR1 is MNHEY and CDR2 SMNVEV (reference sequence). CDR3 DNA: TGTGCCAGCAGTTTCGGCCTAGCGATAAGGGCAGATACGCAGTATTTT. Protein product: CASSFGLAIRADTQYF.

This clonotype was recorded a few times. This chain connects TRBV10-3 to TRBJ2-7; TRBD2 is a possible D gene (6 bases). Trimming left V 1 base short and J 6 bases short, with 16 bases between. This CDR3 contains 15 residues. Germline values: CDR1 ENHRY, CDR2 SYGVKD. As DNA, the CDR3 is TGTGCCATCAGTGAGTACCTGGGGAGGCGGTCCGAGCAGTACTTC. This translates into CAISEYLGRRSEQYF.

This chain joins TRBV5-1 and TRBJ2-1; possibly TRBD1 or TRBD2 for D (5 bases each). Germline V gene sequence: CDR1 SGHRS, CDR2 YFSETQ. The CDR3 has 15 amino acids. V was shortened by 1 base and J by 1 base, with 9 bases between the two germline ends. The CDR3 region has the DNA TGCGCCAGCAGCTTGTTAGGGGAGTCCTACAATGAGCAGTTCTTC. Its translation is CASSLLGESYNEQFF.

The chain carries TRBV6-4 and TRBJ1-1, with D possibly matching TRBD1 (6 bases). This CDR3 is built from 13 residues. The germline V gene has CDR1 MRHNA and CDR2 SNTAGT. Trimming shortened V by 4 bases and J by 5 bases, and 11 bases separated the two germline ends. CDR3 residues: CASSALQGTEAFF. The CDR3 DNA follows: TGTGCCAGCAGTGCCCTACAGGGAACTGAAGCTTTCTTT.

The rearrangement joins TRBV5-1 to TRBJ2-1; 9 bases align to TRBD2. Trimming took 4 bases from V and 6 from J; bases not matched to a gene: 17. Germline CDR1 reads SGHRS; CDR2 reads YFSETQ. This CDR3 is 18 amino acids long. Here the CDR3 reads CASSRRGWETSGSNEQFF. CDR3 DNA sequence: TGCGCCAGCAGCAGAAGGGGTTGGGAGACTAGCGGATCCAATGAGCAGTTCTTC.

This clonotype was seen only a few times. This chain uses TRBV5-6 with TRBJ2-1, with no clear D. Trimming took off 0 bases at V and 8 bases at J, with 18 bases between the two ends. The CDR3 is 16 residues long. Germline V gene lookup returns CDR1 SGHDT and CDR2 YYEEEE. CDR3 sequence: CASSLAVTLGKDEQFF. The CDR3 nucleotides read TGTGCCAGCAGCTTGGCTGTGACTCTAGGGAAGGATGAGCAGTTCTTC. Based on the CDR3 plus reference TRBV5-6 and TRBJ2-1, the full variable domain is DAGVTQSPTHLIKTRGQQVTLRCSPKSGHDTVSWYQQALGQGPQFIFQYYEEEERQRGNFPDRFSGHQFPNYSSELNVNALLLGDSALYLCASSLAVTLGKDEQFFGPGTRLTVL.

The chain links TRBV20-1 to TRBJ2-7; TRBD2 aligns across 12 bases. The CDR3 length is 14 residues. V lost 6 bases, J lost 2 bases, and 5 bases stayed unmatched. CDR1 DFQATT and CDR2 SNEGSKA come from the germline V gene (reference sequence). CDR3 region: CSATGLAGTYEQYF. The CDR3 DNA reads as TGCAGTGCCACCGGACTAGCGGGAACCTACGAGCAGTACTTC.

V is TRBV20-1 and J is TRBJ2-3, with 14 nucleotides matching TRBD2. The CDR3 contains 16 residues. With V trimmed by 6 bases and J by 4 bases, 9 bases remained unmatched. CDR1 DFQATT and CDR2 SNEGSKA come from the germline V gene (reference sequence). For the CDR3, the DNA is TGCAGTGCCCCAACCCGACTAGCGGGAGGGCCAGATACGCAGTATTTT. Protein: CSAPTRLAGGPDTQYF.

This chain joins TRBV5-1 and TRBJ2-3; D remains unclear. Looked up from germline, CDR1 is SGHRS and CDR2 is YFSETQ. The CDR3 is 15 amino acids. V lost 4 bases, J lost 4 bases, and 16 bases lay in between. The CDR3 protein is CASSALGTAADTQYF. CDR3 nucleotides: TGCGCCAGCAGCGCCCTTGGTACGGCGGCAGATACGCAGTATTTT.

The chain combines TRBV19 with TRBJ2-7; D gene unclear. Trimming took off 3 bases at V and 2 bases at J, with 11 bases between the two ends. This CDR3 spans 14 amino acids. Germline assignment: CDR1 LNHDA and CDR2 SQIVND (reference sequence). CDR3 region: CASSISRRTYEQYF. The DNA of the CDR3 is TGTGCCAGTAGTATTAGTCGACGGACCTACGAGCAGTACTTC.

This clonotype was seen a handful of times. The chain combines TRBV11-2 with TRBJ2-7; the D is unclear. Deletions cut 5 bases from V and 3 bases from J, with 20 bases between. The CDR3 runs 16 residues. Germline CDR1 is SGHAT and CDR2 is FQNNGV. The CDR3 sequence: CASSPGPGELVYEQYF. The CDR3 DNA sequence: TGTGCCAGCAGCCCTGGACCCGGAGAGCTAGTCTACGAGCAGTACTTC. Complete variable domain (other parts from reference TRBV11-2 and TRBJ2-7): EAGVAQSPRYKIIEKRQSVAFWCNPISGHATLYWYQQILGQGPKLLIQFQNNGVVDDSQLPKDRFSAERLKGVDSTLKIQPAKLEDSAVYLCASSPGPGELVYEQYFGPGTRLTVT.

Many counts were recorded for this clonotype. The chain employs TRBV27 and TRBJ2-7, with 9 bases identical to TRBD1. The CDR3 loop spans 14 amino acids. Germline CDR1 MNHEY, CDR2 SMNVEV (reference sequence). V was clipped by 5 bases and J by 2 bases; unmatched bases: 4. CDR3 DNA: TGTGCCAGCAGTCCGGACAGGGGTGCCTACGAGCAGTACTTC. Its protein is CASSPDRGAYEQYF.

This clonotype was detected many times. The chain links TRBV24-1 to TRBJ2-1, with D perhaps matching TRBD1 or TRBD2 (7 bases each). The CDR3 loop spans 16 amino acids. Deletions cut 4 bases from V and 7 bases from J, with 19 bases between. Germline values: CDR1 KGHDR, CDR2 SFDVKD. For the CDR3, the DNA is TGTGCCACCAGTGACCCCCGCAGGGGGGGCTTAAATGAGCAGTTCTTC. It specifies CATSDPRRGGLNEQFF.

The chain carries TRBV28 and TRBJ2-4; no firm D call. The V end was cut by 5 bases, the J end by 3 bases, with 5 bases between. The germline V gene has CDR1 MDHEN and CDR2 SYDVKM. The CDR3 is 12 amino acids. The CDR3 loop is CASSRDKNIQYF. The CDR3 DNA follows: TGTGCCAGCAGTAGGGACAAAAACATTCAGTACTTC.

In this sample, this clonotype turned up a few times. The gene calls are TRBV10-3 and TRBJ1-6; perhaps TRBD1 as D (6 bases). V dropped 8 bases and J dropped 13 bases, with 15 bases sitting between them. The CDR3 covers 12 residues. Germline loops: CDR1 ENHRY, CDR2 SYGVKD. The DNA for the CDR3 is TGTGCCATCGGGGCAGGGGAGAGGCCCCTCCACTTT. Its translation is CAIGAGERPLHF.

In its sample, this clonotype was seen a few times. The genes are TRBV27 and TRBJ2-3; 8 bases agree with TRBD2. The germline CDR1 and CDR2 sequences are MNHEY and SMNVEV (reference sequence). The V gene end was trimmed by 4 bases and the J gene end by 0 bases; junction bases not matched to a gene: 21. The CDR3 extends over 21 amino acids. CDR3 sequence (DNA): TGTGCCAGCAGTTCCGCTGTCCTTACCCCGACTAGCGACTATAGCACAGATACGCAGTATTTT. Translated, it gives CASSSAVLTPTSDYSTDTQYF.

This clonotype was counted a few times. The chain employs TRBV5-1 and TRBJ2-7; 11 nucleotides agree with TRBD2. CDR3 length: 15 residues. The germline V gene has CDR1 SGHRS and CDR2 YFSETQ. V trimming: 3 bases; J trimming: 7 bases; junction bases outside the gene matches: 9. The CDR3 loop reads CASSSALAGVGEQYF. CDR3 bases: TGCGCCAGCAGCTCAGCACTAGCGGGAGTTGGGGAGCAGTACTTC.

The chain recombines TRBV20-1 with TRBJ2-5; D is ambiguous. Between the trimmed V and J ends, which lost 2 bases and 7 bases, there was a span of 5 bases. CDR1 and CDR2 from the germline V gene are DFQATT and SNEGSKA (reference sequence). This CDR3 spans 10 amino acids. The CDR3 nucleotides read TGCAGTGCTAGATCGGGGACCCAGTACTTC. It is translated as CSARSGTQYF.

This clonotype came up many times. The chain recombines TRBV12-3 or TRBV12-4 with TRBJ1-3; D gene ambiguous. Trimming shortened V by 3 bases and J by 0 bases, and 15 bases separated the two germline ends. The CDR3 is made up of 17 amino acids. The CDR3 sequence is CASSFRAESLSGNTIYF. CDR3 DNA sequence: TGTGCCAGCAGTTTTAGGGCAGAATCCCTCTCTGGAAACACCATATATTTT.

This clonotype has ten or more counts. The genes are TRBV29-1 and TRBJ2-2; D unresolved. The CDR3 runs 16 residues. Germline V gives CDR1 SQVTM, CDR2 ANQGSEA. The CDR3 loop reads CSDPTRAGVCGGELFF. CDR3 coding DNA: TGCAGTGATCCCACCCGGGCTGGGGTTTGCGGCGGGGAGCTGTTTTTT.

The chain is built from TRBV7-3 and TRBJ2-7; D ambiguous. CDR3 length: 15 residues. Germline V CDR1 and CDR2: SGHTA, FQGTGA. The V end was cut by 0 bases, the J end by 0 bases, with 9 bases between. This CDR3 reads CASSLTPGSSYEQYF. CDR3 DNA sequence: TGTGCCAGCAGCTTAACTCCAGGAAGCTCCTACGAGCAGTACTTC.

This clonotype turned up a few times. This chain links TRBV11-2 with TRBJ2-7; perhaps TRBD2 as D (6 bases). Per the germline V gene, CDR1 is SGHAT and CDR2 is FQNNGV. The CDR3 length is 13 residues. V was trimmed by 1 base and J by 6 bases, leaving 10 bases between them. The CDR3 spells CASSLVVAVEQYF. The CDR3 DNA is TGTGCCAGCAGCTTAGTGGTAGCGGTCGAGCAGTACTTC.

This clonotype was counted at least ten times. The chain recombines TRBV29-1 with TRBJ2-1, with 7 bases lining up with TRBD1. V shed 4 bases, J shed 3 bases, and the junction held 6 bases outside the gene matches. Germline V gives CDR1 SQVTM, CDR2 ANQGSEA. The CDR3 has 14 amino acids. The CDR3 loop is CSVAGTANYNEQFF. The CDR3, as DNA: TGCAGCGTTGCAGGGACAGCTAACTACAATGAGCAGTTCTTC.

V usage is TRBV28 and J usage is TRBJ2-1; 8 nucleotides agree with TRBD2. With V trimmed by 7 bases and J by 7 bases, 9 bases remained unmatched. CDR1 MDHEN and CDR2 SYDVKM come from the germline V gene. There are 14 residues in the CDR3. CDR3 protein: CASTPGTSRNEQFF. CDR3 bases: TGTGCCAGCACACCAGGGACTAGTCGGAATGAGCAGTTCTTC.

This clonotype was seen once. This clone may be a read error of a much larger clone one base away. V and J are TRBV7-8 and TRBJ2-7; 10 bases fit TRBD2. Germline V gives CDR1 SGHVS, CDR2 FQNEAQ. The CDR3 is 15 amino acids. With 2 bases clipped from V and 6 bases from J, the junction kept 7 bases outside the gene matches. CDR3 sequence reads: CASSLSLAGVFEQYF. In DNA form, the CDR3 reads TGTGCCAGCAGCTTAAGCCTAGCGGGAGTGTTCGAGCAGTACTTC.

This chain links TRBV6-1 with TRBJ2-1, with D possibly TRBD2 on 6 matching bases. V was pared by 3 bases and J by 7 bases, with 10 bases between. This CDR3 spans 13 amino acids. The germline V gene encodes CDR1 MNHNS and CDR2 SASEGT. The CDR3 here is CASSELAENEQFF. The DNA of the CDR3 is TGTGCCAGCAGTGAGTTAGCGGAAAATGAGCAGTTCTTC.

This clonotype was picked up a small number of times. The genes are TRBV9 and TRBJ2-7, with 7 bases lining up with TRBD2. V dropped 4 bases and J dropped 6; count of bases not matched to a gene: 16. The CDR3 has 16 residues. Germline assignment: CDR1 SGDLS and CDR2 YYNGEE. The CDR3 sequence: CASSPHAGDWASEQYF. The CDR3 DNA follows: TGTGCCAGCAGCCCTCACGCGGGGGATTGGGCTTCCGAGCAGTACTTC. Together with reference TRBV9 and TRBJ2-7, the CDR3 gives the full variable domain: DSGVTQTPKHLITATGQRVTLRCSPRSGDLSVYWYQQSLDQGLQFLIQYYNGEERAKGNILERFSAQQFPDLHSELNLSSLELGDSALYFCASSPHAGDWASEQYFGPGTRLTVT.

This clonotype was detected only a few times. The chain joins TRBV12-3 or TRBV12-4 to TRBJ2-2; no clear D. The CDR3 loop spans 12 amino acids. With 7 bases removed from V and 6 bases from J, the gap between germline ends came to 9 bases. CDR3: CASTPGPGELFF. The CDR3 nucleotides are TGTGCCAGCACTCCCGGGCCCGGGGAGCTGTTTTTT.

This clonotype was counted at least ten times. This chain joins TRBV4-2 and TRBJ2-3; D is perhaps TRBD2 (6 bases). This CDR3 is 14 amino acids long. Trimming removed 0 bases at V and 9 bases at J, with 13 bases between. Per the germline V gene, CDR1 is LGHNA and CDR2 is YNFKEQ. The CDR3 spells CASSQDRTGSTQYF. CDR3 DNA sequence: TGTGCCAGCAGCCAAGACAGAACCGGGAGCACGCAGTATTTT.